The rows below give T cell receptor beta chains drawn from one sample of a study of T cells after yellow fever vaccination. Each CDR3 protein gets one entry after TCRdb re-called the 5' RACE reads with MiXCR. The sample carries some 100,000 distinct CDR3 sequences, roughly 7.2% recorded once. Sequences were derived from CD4+ T cells sorted from PBMCs, sampled roughly seven weeks after the first yellow fever vaccination. Receptors originate from a young man who received the YFV17D yellow fever vaccine. Both conserved end residues are part of each CDR3. Fields, in order: V gene, clone size, CDR3 protein. Size tells how often a clone was seen (once, few, many) or the class of an expanded clone, and some rows leave it out.

TRBV20-1 many CSARAIHQETQYF
TRBV5-4 many CASSLTDRGPQETQYF
TRBV5-1 many CASSSTSGGSTQYF
TRBV20-1 few CSARVSIDRAGNTIYF
TRBV7-2 few CASSLAVGAGGNTIYF
TRBV5-1 NA CASSNPGDFEKLFF
TRBV3-1 many CASSQELPTAGGTQYF
TRBV5-1 few CASSWGPTSGANVLTF
TRBV4-2 NA CASSQEGFRRRREGYTF
TRBV6-1 many CASTGQVTYGYTF
TRBV7-2 few CASSWGMGQNTGELFF
TRBV7-2 NA CASSLYPGEAYAEAFF
TRBV2 many CASRVGLAETQYF
TRBV10-3 many CAIGAGTANEKLFF
TRBV3-1 many CASSQARRGILTYEQYF
TRBV16 few CASSQEGTGDTEAFF
TRBV6-6 many CASSYSVRDGYTF
TRBV6-1 few CASSRSSGGETDTQYF
TRBV3-1 many CASSHAGPLRF
TRBV4-2 many CASSQPGQGITEAFF
TRBV20-1 many CSAESGTALTQHF
TRBV9 many CASSVVPDGETQYF
TRBV9 many CASSVGPLRGSYNEQFF
TRBV30 many CASQGGDYEQYF
TRBV5-1 many CASSLDGGGNTIYF
TRBV9 many CASSVSGGPGGELFF
TRBV28 NA CASSFSRTSGGVTDTQYF
TRBV7-8 many CASSLRPANEKLFF
TRBV6-5 many CASSRGSGNTIYF